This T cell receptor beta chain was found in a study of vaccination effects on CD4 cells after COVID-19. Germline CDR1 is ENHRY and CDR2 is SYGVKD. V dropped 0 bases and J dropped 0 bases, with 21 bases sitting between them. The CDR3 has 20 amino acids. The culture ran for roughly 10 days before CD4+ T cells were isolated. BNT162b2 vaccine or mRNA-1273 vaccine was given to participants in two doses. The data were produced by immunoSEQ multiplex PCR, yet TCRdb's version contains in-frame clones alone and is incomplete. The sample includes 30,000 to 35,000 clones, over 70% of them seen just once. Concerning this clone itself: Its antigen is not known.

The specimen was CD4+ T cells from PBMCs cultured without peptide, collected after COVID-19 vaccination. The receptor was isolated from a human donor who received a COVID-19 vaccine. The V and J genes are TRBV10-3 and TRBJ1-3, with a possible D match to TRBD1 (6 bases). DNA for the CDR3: TGTGCCATCAGTGAGTCGTTCGGAATCCGGGACACCAACTCTGGAAACACCATATATTTT. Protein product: CAISESFGIRDTNSGNTIYF.